This TCR beta chain stems from a study of T cells after yellow fever vaccination. MiXCR, run by TCRdb on the 5' RACE reads, gives a single entry per CDR3 protein. The sample has about 120,000 distinct CDR3 sequences; roughly 9% are singletons. CDR1 is MGHRA, CDR2 YSYEKL, per germline. The ends lost 4 bases at V and 4 bases at J; junction bases unmatched: 4. This CDR3 is built from 15 residues. The clonotype originates from a man between 18 and 35 years old who received the YFV17D yellow fever vaccine. The source was CD8+ T cells sorted from PBMCs, collected on the day of the yellow fever booster vaccination. The chain carries TRBV4-1 and TRBJ2-2, with TRBD1 identical over 9 bases. The CDR3 loop reads CASSLDRGATGELFF. The DNA for the CDR3 is TGCGCCAGCAGCCTCGACAGGGGGGCCACCGGGGAGCTGTTTTTT.